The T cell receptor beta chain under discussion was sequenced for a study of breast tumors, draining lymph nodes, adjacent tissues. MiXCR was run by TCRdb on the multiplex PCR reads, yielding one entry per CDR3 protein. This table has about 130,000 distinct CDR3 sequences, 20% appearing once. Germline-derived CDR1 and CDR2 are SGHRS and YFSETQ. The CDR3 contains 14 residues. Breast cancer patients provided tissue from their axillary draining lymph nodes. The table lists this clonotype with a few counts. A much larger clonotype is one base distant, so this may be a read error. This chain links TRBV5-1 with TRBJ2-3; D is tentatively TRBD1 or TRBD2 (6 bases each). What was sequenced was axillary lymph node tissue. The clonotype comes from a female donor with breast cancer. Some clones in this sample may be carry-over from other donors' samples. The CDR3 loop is CASGGLTSTDTQCF. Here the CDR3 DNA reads TGCGCCAGCGGGGGGCTAACTAGCACAGATACGCAGTGTTTT.